The rows below give T cell receptor beta chains drawn from one sample of a study of CD8 T cells in ankylosing spondylitis. TCRdb itself ran the 5' RACE reads through MiXCR, one entry per CDR3 protein. This sample yields about 480,000 distinct CDR3 sequences, of which about 15% are seen a single time; just over 1% belongs to the top ten. Material: blood, either unsorted or a sorted T cell fraction (not recorded which). These receptors came from a male donor with ankylosing spondylitis. CDR3s include the opening cysteine and the closing phenylalanine or tryptophan. Each record gives: CDR3 protein, D gene, clone size, J gene, V gene. A D gene is named only where the DNA matches it firmly. Clone size is shown for a subset of rows, as once, few, many or a class of expanded clone.

CDR3aa: CASSLDGPTLSTDTQYF; d_gene: .; abundance: few; j_gene: TRBJ2-3; v_gene: TRBV11-2
CDR3aa: CASSTRTFTSTEAFF; d_gene: .; abundance: .; j_gene: TRBJ1-1; v_gene: TRBV12-3/TRBV12-4
CDR3aa: CASTYSLGATFSYEQYF; d_gene: .; abundance: .; j_gene: TRBJ2-7; v_gene: TRBV12-3/TRBV12-4
CDR3aa: CASSGRRREATDTQYF; d_gene: TRBD2; abundance: .; j_gene: TRBJ2-3; v_gene: TRBV6-1
CDR3aa: CSASLASTREDTQYF; d_gene: .; abundance: .; j_gene: TRBJ2-3; v_gene: TRBV20-1
CDR3aa: CASSLGTSYNEQFF; d_gene: .; abundance: many; j_gene: TRBJ2-1; v_gene: TRBV7-9
CDR3aa: CASSPRRTSGKETQYF; d_gene: TRBD2; abundance: few; j_gene: TRBJ2-5; v_gene: TRBV12-3/TRBV12-4
CDR3aa: CASSPGRDSYTEAFF; d_gene: .; abundance: .; j_gene: TRBJ1-1; v_gene: TRBV18
CDR3aa: CSVTRLTDSSTDTQYF; d_gene: .; abundance: few; j_gene: TRBJ2-3; v_gene: TRBV29-1
CDR3aa: CASSSGVSNSPLHF; d_gene: .; abundance: .; j_gene: TRBJ1-6; v_gene: TRBV14
CDR3aa: CASSSNGNNQPQHF; d_gene: .; abundance: .; j_gene: TRBJ1-5; v_gene: TRBV7-9
CDR3aa: CASSFVGGHNEQFF; d_gene: TRBD2; abundance: .; j_gene: TRBJ2-1; v_gene: TRBV11-2
CDR3aa: CASSEGRTVQQFF; d_gene: .; abundance: .; j_gene: TRBJ2-1; v_gene: TRBV6-1
CDR3aa: CATSRDQREKLFF; d_gene: .; abundance: .; j_gene: TRBJ1-4; v_gene: TRBV15
CDR3aa: CASSVAGQAAGRETQYF; d_gene: .; abundance: few; j_gene: TRBJ2-5; v_gene: TRBV9
CDR3aa: CASSLYGDGYTF; d_gene: .; abundance: many; j_gene: TRBJ1-2; v_gene: TRBV12-3/TRBV12-4
CDR3aa: CASSPMGASGNTIYF; d_gene: .; abundance: .; j_gene: TRBJ1-3; v_gene: TRBV5-1
CDR3aa: CASSKAAGGPEAFF; d_gene: .; abundance: few; j_gene: TRBJ1-1; v_gene: TRBV21-1
CDR3aa: CASSAVTGFARNTEAFF; d_gene: TRBD1; abundance: many; j_gene: TRBJ1-1; v_gene: TRBV6-1
CDR3aa: CASSPRGLAGTNEQFF; d_gene: TRBD2; abundance: .; j_gene: TRBJ2-1; v_gene: TRBV28
CDR3aa: CASRITGSKDYGYTF; d_gene: .; abundance: .; j_gene: TRBJ1-2; v_gene: TRBV5-8
CDR3aa: CASSLDWSRTPSELFF; d_gene: .; abundance: .; j_gene: TRBJ2-2; v_gene: TRBV7-2
CDR3aa: CASSKGQEYSPLHF; d_gene: TRBD1; abundance: few; j_gene: TRBJ1-6; v_gene: TRBV5-1
CDR3aa: CASSWAKGGVAKNIQYF; d_gene: .; abundance: .; j_gene: TRBJ2-4; v_gene: TRBV5-4
CDR3aa: CASSLSGSDPGGYTF; d_gene: .; abundance: few; j_gene: TRBJ1-2; v_gene: TRBV7-9
CDR3aa: CASSLTGVGEAFF; d_gene: .; abundance: few; j_gene: TRBJ1-1; v_gene: TRBV7-3
CDR3aa: CASSQVGLGLGRVEQYF; d_gene: .; abundance: few; j_gene: TRBJ2-7; v_gene: TRBV4-2
CDR3aa: CASSYVSGTANTGELFF; d_gene: .; abundance: .; j_gene: TRBJ2-2; v_gene: TRBV6-2/TRBV6-3
CDR3aa: CSVENPLYSYEQYF; d_gene: .; abundance: .; j_gene: TRBJ2-7; v_gene: TRBV29-1
CDR3aa: CATSDLNGSGTGELFF; d_gene: .; abundance: few; j_gene: TRBJ2-2; v_gene: TRBV24-1
CDR3aa: CASSFRDRPNYGYTF; d_gene: TRBD1; abundance: .; j_gene: TRBJ1-2; v_gene: TRBV5-5
CDR3aa: CSASTQYF; d_gene: .; abundance: few; j_gene: TRBJ2-3; v_gene: TRBV20-1
CDR3aa: CASSLALLLPSLRGAGGQETQYF; d_gene: TRBD2; abundance: .; j_gene: TRBJ2-5; v_gene: TRBV12-3/TRBV12-4
CDR3aa: CASSRGLASGELFF; d_gene: TRBD2; abundance: few; j_gene: TRBJ2-2; v_gene: TRBV7-3
CDR3aa: CASSLPGILTGNTIYF; d_gene: .; abundance: .; j_gene: TRBJ1-3; v_gene: TRBV11-3
CDR3aa: CASSQTDNTEAFF; d_gene: .; abundance: .; j_gene: TRBJ1-1; v_gene: TRBV18
CDR3aa: CAWSAPNWELFF; d_gene: .; abundance: .; j_gene: TRBJ2-2; v_gene: TRBV30
CDR3aa: CSVPRQGDTEAFF; d_gene: TRBD1; abundance: many; j_gene: TRBJ1-1; v_gene: TRBV20-1
CDR3aa: CASSGITNEQFF; d_gene: .; abundance: few; j_gene: TRBJ2-1; v_gene: TRBV2
CDR3aa: CASGLAGVRETQYF; d_gene: TRBD2; abundance: few; j_gene: TRBJ2-5; v_gene: TRBV27
CDR3aa: CASSQDSGSGELFF; d_gene: .; abundance: few; j_gene: TRBJ2-2; v_gene: TRBV4-2
CDR3aa: CASSPLTVYTDTQYF; d_gene: .; abundance: .; j_gene: TRBJ2-3; v_gene: TRBV11-3
CDR3aa: CASRHWEGGNTEAFF; d_gene: .; abundance: few; j_gene: TRBJ1-1; v_gene: TRBV6-1
CDR3aa: CASSLELATGELFF; d_gene: .; abundance: many; j_gene: TRBJ2-2; v_gene: TRBV12-3/TRBV12-4
CDR3aa: CASSASSAPGQSYEQYF; d_gene: TRBD1; abundance: .; j_gene: TRBJ2-7; v_gene: TRBV7-2
CDR3aa: CASSLSGTQNEKLFF; d_gene: .; abundance: .; j_gene: TRBJ1-4; v_gene: TRBV5-1
CDR3aa: CSAPAWVMNTEAFF; d_gene: .; abundance: .; j_gene: TRBJ1-1; v_gene: TRBV20-1
CDR3aa: CSAATGTHREAFF; d_gene: .; abundance: .; j_gene: TRBJ1-1; v_gene: TRBV20-1
CDR3aa: CSALRAATYEQYF; d_gene: .; abundance: .; j_gene: TRBJ2-7; v_gene: TRBV20-1
CDR3aa: CASTGSRGSYNEQFF; d_gene: .; abundance: .; j_gene: TRBJ2-1; v_gene: TRBV28
CDR3aa: CASSEPLSGANNTGELFF; d_gene: TRBD2; abundance: .; j_gene: TRBJ2-2; v_gene: TRBV2
CDR3aa: CASSYPPRVGPYNEQFF; d_gene: .; abundance: .; j_gene: TRBJ2-1; v_gene: TRBV6-2/TRBV6-3
CDR3aa: CASSRPGLAPGELFF; d_gene: TRBD2; abundance: .; j_gene: TRBJ2-2; v_gene: TRBV14
CDR3aa: CASSESEGLKQYF; d_gene: .; abundance: .; j_gene: TRBJ2-7; v_gene: TRBV6-1
CDR3aa: CASSIRLASETQYF; d_gene: TRBD2; abundance: .; j_gene: TRBJ2-5; v_gene: TRBV27
CDR3aa: CASKTGGSPLHF; d_gene: .; abundance: .; j_gene: TRBJ1-6; v_gene: TRBV6-6
CDR3aa: CASRGGVRANEKLFF; d_gene: .; abundance: few; j_gene: TRBJ1-4; v_gene: TRBV5-1